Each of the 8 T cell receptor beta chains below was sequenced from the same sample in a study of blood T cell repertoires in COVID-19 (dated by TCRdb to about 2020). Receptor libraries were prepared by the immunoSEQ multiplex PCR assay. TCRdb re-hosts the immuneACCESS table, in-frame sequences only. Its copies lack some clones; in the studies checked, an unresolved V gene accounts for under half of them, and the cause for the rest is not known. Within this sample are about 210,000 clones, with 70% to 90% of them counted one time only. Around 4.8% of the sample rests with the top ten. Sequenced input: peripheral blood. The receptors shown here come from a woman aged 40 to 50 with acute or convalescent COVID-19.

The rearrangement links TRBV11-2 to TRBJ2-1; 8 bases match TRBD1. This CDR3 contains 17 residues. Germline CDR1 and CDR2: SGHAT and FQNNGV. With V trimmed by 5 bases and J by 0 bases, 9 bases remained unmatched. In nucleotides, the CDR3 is TGTGCCAGCAGCCCCCAGGGGGCTGCGAGCTCCTACAATGAGCAGTTCTTC. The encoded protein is CASSPQGAASSYNEQFF. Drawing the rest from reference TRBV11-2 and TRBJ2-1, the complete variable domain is EAGVAQSPRYKIIEKRQSVAFWCNPISGHATLYWYQQILGQGPKLLIQFQNNGVVDDSQLPKDRFSAERLKGVDSTLKIQPAKLEDSAVYLCASSPQGAASSYNEQFFGPGTRLTVL.

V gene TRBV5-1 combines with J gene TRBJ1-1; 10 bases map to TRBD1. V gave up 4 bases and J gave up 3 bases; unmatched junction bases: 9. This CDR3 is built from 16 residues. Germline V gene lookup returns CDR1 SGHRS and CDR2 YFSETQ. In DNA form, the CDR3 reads TGCGCCAGCAGCCCTCGCGCTGGACAGGGGGACACTGAAGCTTTCTTT. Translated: CASSPRAGQGDTEAFF.

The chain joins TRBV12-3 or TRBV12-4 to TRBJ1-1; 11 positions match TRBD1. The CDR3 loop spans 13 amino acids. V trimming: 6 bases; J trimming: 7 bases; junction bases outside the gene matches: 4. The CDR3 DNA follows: TGTGCCAGCAGGGGACAGGGGGGCGTTGAAGCTTTCTTT. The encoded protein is CASRGQGGVEAFF.

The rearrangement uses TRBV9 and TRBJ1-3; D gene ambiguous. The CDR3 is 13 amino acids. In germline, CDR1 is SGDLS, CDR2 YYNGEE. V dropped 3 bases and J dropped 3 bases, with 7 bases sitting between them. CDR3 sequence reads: CASSGLGGNTIYF. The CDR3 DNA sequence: TGTGCCAGCAGCGGACTAGGTGGAAACACCATATATTTT.

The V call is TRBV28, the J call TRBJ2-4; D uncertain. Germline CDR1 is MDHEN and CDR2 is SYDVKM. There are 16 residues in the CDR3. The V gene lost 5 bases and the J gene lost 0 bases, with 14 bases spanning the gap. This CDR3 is CASSIDKHLAKNIQYF. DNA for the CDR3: TGTGCCAGCAGTATCGATAAGCATCTAGCCAAAAACATTCAGTACTTC.

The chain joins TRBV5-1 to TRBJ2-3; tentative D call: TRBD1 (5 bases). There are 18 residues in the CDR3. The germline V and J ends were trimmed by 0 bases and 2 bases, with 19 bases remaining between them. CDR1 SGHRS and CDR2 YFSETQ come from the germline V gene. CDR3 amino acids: CASSLARWGQTNTDTQYF. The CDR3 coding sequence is TGCGCCAGCAGCTTGGCCCGTTGGGGCCAAACTAACACAGATACGCAGTATTTT. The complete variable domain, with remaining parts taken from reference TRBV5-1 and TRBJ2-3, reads KAGVTQTPRYLIKTRGQQVTLSCSPISGHRSVSWYQQTPGQGLQFLFEYFSETQRNKGNFPGRFSGRQFSNSRSEMNVSTLELGDSALYLCASSLARWGQTNTDTQYFGPGTRLTVL.

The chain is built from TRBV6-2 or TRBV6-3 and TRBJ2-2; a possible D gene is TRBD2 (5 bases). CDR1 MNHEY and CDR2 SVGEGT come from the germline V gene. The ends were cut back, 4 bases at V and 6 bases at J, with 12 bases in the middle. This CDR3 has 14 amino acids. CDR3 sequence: CASSFASLPGELFF. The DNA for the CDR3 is TGTGCCAGCAGTTTCGCTAGCTTGCCCGGGGAGCTGTTTTTT.

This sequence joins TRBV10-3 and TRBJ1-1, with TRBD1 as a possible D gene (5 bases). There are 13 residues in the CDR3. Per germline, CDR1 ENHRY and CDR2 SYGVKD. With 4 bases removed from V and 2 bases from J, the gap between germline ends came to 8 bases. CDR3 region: CAISAQGNTEAFF. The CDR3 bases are TGTGCCATCAGTGCCCAGGGAAACACTGAAGCTTTCTTT.